This is a list of T cell receptor beta chains from one sample in a study of technical replicates of blood from a handful of donors. Libraries were prepared by immunoSEQ multiplex PCR; TCRdb keeps only in-frame clonotypes and omits some of them. The sample lists fewer than 90,000 clones, just under 95% occurring once. Sequencing was done on a sample of T cells isolated from PBMCs. The receptors here all came from a human donor in good health. Both conserved end residues are part of each CDR3. A D gene is named only where the DNA matches it firmly. Size is omitted from some rows. Given values are once, few, many or a class for expanded clones.

clone_size d_call j_call v_call cdr3_aa cdr3_nt
NA TRBD2 TRBJ2-7 TRBV28 CASSSSGRPYEQYF TGTGCCAGCAGCTCTAGCGGGAGACCCTACGAGCAGTACTTC
NA NA TRBJ1-5 TRBV5-5 CASSLAGDGDQPQHF TGTGCCAGCAGCTTGGCGGGGGATGGGGATCAGCCCCAGCATTTT
NA TRBD1 TRBJ1-6 TRBV5-4 CASSLVGQGASPLHF TGTGCCAGCAGCTTGGTGGGACAGGGGGCATCACCCCTCCACTTT
NA NA TRBJ2-2 TRBV5-1 CASSQLGQPINTGELFF TGCGCCAGCAGCCAACTAGGACAGCCGATAAACACCGGGGAGCTGTTTTTT
NA TRBD1 TRBJ1-2 TRBV6-1 CASSEGTGGNGYGYTF TGTGCCAGCAGTGAAGGAACAGGGGGCAATGGCTATGGCTACACCTTC
NA NA TRBJ1-4 TRBV14 CASSPHRGAGDEKLFF TGTGCCAGCAGCCCTCACCGCGGGGCTGGGGATGAAAAACTGTTTTTT
NA TRBD2 TRBJ2-7 TRBV9 CASSVTSAGGIYEQYF TGTGCCAGCAGCGTTACCTCAGCGGGGGGCATCTACGAGCAGTACTTC
NA NA TRBJ2-3 TRBV25-1 CASSEYMDTQYF TGTGCCAGCAGTGAATATATGGATACGCAGTATTTT
NA TRBD1 TRBJ2-6 TRBV19 CASSSRSGTGDSSGANVLTF TGTGCCAGTAGTTCAAGGTCGGGGACAGGGGACAGCTCTGGGGCCAACGTCCTGACTTTC
NA NA TRBJ2-3 TRBV28 CASSLGGNQLDTQYF TGTGCCAGCAGTTTAGGAGGTAATCAGTTGGATACGCAGTATTTT
NA NA TRBJ1-3 TRBV9 CASSETQGSGNTIYF TGTGCCAGCAGCGAAACCCAGGGTTCTGGAAACACCATATATTTT
NA NA TRBJ1-1 TRBV5-6 CASRLGFMNTEAFF TGTGCCAGCAGGCTCGGGTTCATGAACACTGAAGCTTTCTTT
NA NA TRBJ2-3 TRBV2 CASRSDLTDTQYF TGTGCCAGCAGGAGCGATCTCACAGATACGCAGTATTTT
once NA TRBJ1-1 TRBV27 CASSSWTASTEAFF TGTGCCAGCAGCTCGTGGACAGCTTCAACTGAAGCTTTCTTT
NA NA TRBJ2-3 TRBV20-1 CSARTVQVEYF TGCAGTGCTAGAACTGTCCAGGTGGAGTATTTT
few NA TRBJ1-1 TRBV30 CAWSVYRRTFF TGTGCCTGGAGTGTGTACAGGCGGACTTTCTTT
NA TRBD2 TRBJ2-5 TRBV4-2 CASSQVQERGGLRGTQYF TGTGCCAGCAGCCAGGTTCAGGAGCGGGGGGGCCTTCGAGGGACCCAGTACTTC
NA TRBD1 TRBJ1-1 TRBV7-9 CASSGTDLSRMNTEAFF TGTGCCAGCAGCGGGACAGACCTCAGCCGCATGAACACTGAAGCTTTCTTT
few TRBD1 TRBJ1-2 TRBV19 CASSSLGTGRIEGYTF TGTGCCAGTAGTTCTTTGGGGACAGGGAGGATAGAAGGCTACACCTTC
NA TRBD1 TRBJ1-5 TRBV19 CASNPQGTGQPQHF TGTGCCAGTAACCCTCAGGGGACAGGGCAGCCCCAGCATTTT
NA NA TRBJ1-5 TRBV30 CAWSVGGWRSNQPQHF TGTGCCTGGAGTGTGGGGGGGTGGAGGAGCAATCAGCCCCAGCATTTT
NA TRBD1 TRBJ2-1 TRBV25-1 CASSDPGQGPYNEQFF TGTGCCAGCAGTGATCCGGGACAGGGGCCATACAATGAGCAGTTCTTC
once NA TRBJ2-1 TRBV7-9 CASIEGSYNEQFF TGTGCCAGCATTGAGGGCTCCTACAATGAGCAGTTCTTC
NA NA TRBJ2-1 TRBV7-8 CASSFGGSSYNEQFF TGTGCCAGCAGCTTTGGGGGGAGCTCCTACAATGAGCAGTTCTTC
NA TRBD1 TRBJ2-6 TRBV18 CASSRGTASGANVLTF TGTGCCAGCTCACGGGGGACAGCCTCTGGGGCCAACGTCCTGACTTTC